This is a list of T cell receptor beta chains from one sample in a study of blood T cell repertoires in COVID-19. The table came from immunoSEQ multiplex PCR; TCRdb's copy has only in-frame clones and leaves some out. Of 180,000 or so clones listed, 80% to 90% are singletons. The sequencing input was PBMCs or T cells enriched from blood (not recorded which). These receptors came from a woman aged 40 to 50 with acute COVID-19. Each CDR3 is given with its conserved first and last residue. D genes are given only for firm matches. Clone size, where shown, is once, few, many, or a class for clones that have expanded.

abundance	d_gene	len	j_gene	v_gene	CDR3nt	CDR3aa
-	-	14	TRBJ2-3	TRBV28	TGTGCCAGCAGTTCAGGCGACGTCCAGGATACGCAGTATTTT	CASSSGDVQDTQYF
-	TRBD1	18	TRBJ2-3	TRBV7-2	TGTGCCAGCAGCTTAGCGGGACAGTCTAGAGTTAGCACAGATACGCAGTATTTT	CASSLAGQSRVSTDTQYF
-	TRBD1	15	TRBJ1-4	TRBV19	TGTGCCAGTAGTGTCGGACAGGGGACTAATGAAAAACTGTTTTTT	CASSVGQGTNEKLFF
-	-	13	TRBJ1-5	TRBV6-1	TGTGCCAGCTCGGACAACTCCAATCAGCCCCAGCATTTT	CASSDNSNQPQHF
once	TRBD1	13	TRBJ2-7	TRBV6-5	TGTGCCAGCAGCACAGGGGGCTTATACGAGCAGTACTTC	CASSTGGLYEQYF
-	-	13	TRBJ1-5	TRBV5-4	TGTGCCAGCAGCCCGGATGGGGCCAGCCCCCAGCATTTT	CASSPDGASPQHF
-	-	15	TRBJ2-1	TRBV24-1	TGTGCCACCAGTGGTACGGGAGAGGAATACAATGAGCAGTTCTTC	CATSGTGEEYNEQFF
-	-	18	TRBJ1-2	TRBV27	TGTGCCAGTCACGGGACTGCCGGGGCGGTAGAATTGGGGTATGGCTACACCTTC	CASHGTAGAVELGYGYTF
once	TRBD1	14	TRBJ2-5	TRBV3-1/TRBV3-2	TGTGCCAGCAGGCCCCAGGGGGTCCAAGAGACCCAGTACTTC	CASRPQGVQETQYF
-	-	15	TRBJ1-3	TRBV6-4	TGTGCCAGCAATATGAGACAGACCTCTGGAAACACCATATATTTT	CASNMRQTSGNTIYF
-	-	16	TRBJ1-2	TRBV4-1	TGCGCCAGCAGCCAATTGGTAACCCCAGCTAACTATGGCTACACCTTC	CASSQLVTPANYGYTF
-	TRBD1	19	TRBJ2-3	TRBV10-1	TGCGCCAGCAGTGAGTCGACGGGGACAGGGGGTCTATGCACAGATACGCAGTATTTT	CASSESTGTGGLCTDTQYF
-	TRBD1	14	TRBJ1-1	TRBV18	TGTGCCAGCAAGGGACAGGGGGCGAATACTGAAGCTTTCTTT	CASKGQGANTEAFF
-	TRBD1	14	TRBJ2-7	TRBV19	TGTGCCAGTAGTATTGGGACAGGGGGGTACGAGCAGTACTTC	CASSIGTGGYEQYF
-	-	14	TRBJ1-1	TRBV4-1	TGCGCCAGCAGCCAGCACCGGGGGGACACTGAAGCTTTCTTT	CASSQHRGDTEAFF
-	TRBD1	13	TRBJ2-1	TRBV19	TGTGCCAGTTCCGGGACAGGGAACAATGAGCAGTTCTTC	CASSGTGNNEQFF
-	-	20	TRBJ2-7	TRBV4-1	TGCGCCAGCAGCCGAATAAATAGCGGAGGGGACGGAATAGGCTCCTACGAGCAGTACTTC	CASSRINSGGDGIGSYEQYF
-	TRBD1	12	TRBJ1-1	TRBV18	TGTGCCAGCTCACTCGGGACAGCTGAAGCTTTCTTT	CASSLGTAEAFF
-	TRBD1	12	TRBJ1-5	TRBV2	TGTGCCAGCAGCGACAGGGATCAGCCCCAGCATTTT	CASSDRDQPQHF
-	TRBD1	16	TRBJ1-5	TRBV18	TGTGCCAGCTCACACGGACAGGGGGGAAGCAATCAGCCCCAGCATTTT	CASSHGQGGSNQPQHF
-	-	13	TRBJ2-7	TRBV28	TGTGCCAGCGCGGAAAGGGGTCCCTACGAGCAGTACTTC	CASAERGPYEQYF
-	TRBD1	14	TRBJ2-7	TRBV25-1	TGTGCCAGCAGCAAACAGGGGGGCCCCTACGAGCAGTACTTC	CASSKQGGPYEQYF
-	TRBD2	16	TRBJ2-5	TRBV5-1	TGCGCCAGCAGCCCCAACGTAGCGGGAGTGGGCGAGACCCAGTACTTC	CASSPNVAGVGETQYF
-	TRBD1	17	TRBJ2-1	TRBV4-1	TGCGCCAGCAGCCAAGAGGGCAGGGGGCTGTCCGGGAATGAGCAGTTCTTC	CASSQEGRGLSGNEQFF
once	TRBD2	16	TRBJ2-7	TRBV19	TGTGCCAGTAGTACCGACTCTAGCGGGAAGGGCCACGAGCAGTACTTC	CASSTDSSGKGHEQYF
once	TRBD1	17	TRBJ2-1	TRBV24-1	TGTGCCACCAGTGATTTCGTTGACAGGGGGCGCGCCAATGAGCAGTTCTTC	CATSDFVDRGRANEQFF
-	TRBD1	14	TRBJ2-7	TRBV7-8	TGTGCCAGCAGCCCGGGACAGGTACTCTACGAGCAGTACTTC	CASSPGQVLYEQYF
-	-	16	TRBJ2-3	TRBV7-8	TGTGCCAGCAGCTTTCTACAGGGCCTTAGCACAGATACGCAGTATTTT	CASSFLQGLSTDTQYF
-	-	12	TRBJ2-5	TRBV29-1	TGCAGCGTTGAGGAGGGGTTGGGGACCCAGTACTTC	CSVEEGLGTQYF
-	TRBD2	15	TRBJ2-5	TRBV7-9	TGTGCCAGCAGCCTGGGCGGGGGGAATGGCGAGACCCAGTACTTC	CASSLGGGNGETQYF
-	-	15	TRBJ1-2	TRBV21-1	TGTGCCAGCAGCAAAATTAGGGAGGGAGACTATGGCTACACCTTC	CASSKIREGDYGYTF
-	TRBD2	14	TRBJ2-7	TRBV6-5	TGTGCCAGCAGCGCGGGGGGGCGGGTCCACGAGCAGTACTTC	CASSAGGRVHEQYF